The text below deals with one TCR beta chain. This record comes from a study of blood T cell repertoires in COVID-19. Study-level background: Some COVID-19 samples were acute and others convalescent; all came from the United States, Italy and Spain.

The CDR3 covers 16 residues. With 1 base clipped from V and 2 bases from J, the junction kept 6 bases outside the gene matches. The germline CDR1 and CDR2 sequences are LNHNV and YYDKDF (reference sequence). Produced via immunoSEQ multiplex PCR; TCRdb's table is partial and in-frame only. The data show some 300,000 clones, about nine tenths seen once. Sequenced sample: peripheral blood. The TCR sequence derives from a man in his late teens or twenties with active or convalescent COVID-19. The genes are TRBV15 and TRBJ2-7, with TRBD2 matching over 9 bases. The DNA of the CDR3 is TGTGCCACCAGCAGAGGCTTCTTAGCGGGAGCCTACGAGCAGTACTTC. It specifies CATSRGFLAGAYEQYF.